These T cell receptor beta chains were read from a single sample in a study of shared clonotypes between healthy human individuals. Profiled with immunoSEQ multiplex PCR; TCRdb holds only in-frame clones, not every one. The data contain about 2.2 million clones, about 93% of them singletons. The sample consisted of naive CD8+ T cells from PBMCs. These receptors came from a man between 18 and 29 years old in good health. Some clones in this sample may be carry-over from other donors' samples. Both conserved end residues are part of each CDR3. A D gene is named only where the DNA matches it firmly. Size values are once, few and many counts, or a class for expanded clones, and some rows have none.

>NA|NA|TRBJ2-7|16|TRBV13
TGTGCCAGCAGCTTAGGGGGTCACTCTTACTCCTACGAGCAGTACTTC
CASSLGGHSYSYEQYF
>NA|NA|TRBJ1-4|14|TRBV10-3
TGTGCCATCAGCAACGACATCGGTAATGAAAAACTGTTTTTT
CAISNDIGNEKLFF
>NA|TRBD1|TRBJ2-6|15|TRBV9
TGTGCCAGCAGCTGGACAGGCTCTGGGGCCAACGTCCTGACTTTC
CASSWTGSGANVLTF
>NA|NA|TRBJ2-1|11|TRBV25-1
TGTGCCAGTGGACCCTTGAATGAGCAGTTCTTC
CASGPLNEQFF
>NA|NA|TRBJ2-7|15|TRBV7-9
TGTGCCAGCAGCTTAGCGCGGGAAAACTCCTACGAGCAGTACTTC
CASSLARENSYEQYF
>NA|NA|TRBJ2-3|15|TRBV19
TGTGCCAGTAGCACAACAGGGGCCTGGGGGGGTACGCAGTATTTT
CASSTTGAWGGTQYF
>once|TRBD1|TRBJ2-7|14|TRBV4-1
TGCGCCAGCAGCCAAGGGTTAGGGGGCGACGAGCAGTACTTC
CASSQGLGGDEQYF
>NA|NA|TRBJ2-7|18|TRBV28
TGTGCCAGCAGTCGGGGAGCTTTTGGACACCTAAGCTCCTACGAGCAGTACTTC
CASSRGAFGHLSSYEQYF
>NA|NA|TRBJ2-7|16|TRBV7-2
TGTGCCAGCAGCTTAGATCCTAGCTTGGCGTCCTACGAGCAGTACTTC
CASSLDPSLASYEQYF
>NA|TRBD1|TRBJ2-4|14|TRBV19
TGTGCCAGTAGTATCAGGTCAGGGGGAAACATTCAGTACTTC
CASSIRSGGNIQYF
>NA|NA|TRBJ2-1|15|TRBV6-6
TGTGCCAGCAAAGTAGGCCTAGCGCCCTACAATGAGCAGTTCTTC
CASKVGLAPYNEQFF
>NA|NA|TRBJ2-6|16|TRBV28
TGTGCCAGCAGCTCGACTGATCTCTTAGGGGCCAACGTCCTGACTTTC
CASSSTDLLGANVLTF
>few|NA|TRBJ1-2|14|TRBV10-3
TGTGCCATCAGTGTTATGGACAGTAACTATGGCTACACCTTC
CAISVMDSNYGYTF
>NA|NA|TRBJ1-1|12|TRBV7-2
TGTGCCAGCAGCGTGGGAAACACTGAAGCTTTCTTT
CASSVGNTEAFF
>NA|TRBD2|TRBJ2-1|13|TRBV25-1
TGTGCCAGCAGTGAACTAGCGGGATATGAGCAGTTCTTC
CASSELAGYEQFF
>NA|TRBD1|TRBJ1-2|15|TRBV28
TGTGCCAGCAGTTTATACCGGACAGGAGTCTATGGCTACACCTTC
CASSLYRTGVYGYTF
>few|NA|TRBJ1-5|12|TRBV4-2
TGTGCCAGCAGCCAAGGGAATCAGCCCCAGCATTTT
CASSQGNQPQHF
>NA|NA|TRBJ1-1|16|TRBV27
TGTGCCAGCAGTTTCTATTCGGGGGCTCTTGACACTGAAGCTTTCTTT
CASSFYSGALDTEAFF
>NA|NA|TRBJ1-1|14|TRBV29-1
TGCAGCGTTGAATATCCGGGGAGGAACACTGAAGCTTTCTTT
CSVEYPGRNTEAFF
>NA|NA|TRBJ1-1|17|TRBV7-8
TGTGCCAGCAGCTTAGGACAGGTCGGGGGGTCGAACACTGAAGCTTTCTTT
CASSLGQVGGSNTEAFF
>NA|NA|TRBJ2-7|13|TRBV6-1
TGTGCCATCGGCCCCCTTAGCTCCTACGAGCAGTACTTC
CAIGPLSSYEQYF
>NA|TRBD1|TRBJ2-5|14|TRBV28
TGTGCCAGCATTCCCCAGGGGGCTGCGGAGACCCAGTACTTC
CASIPQGAAETQYF
>NA|NA|TRBJ2-7|13|TRBV6-5
TGTGCCAGCAGCCAGTCCGGGGCCTACGAGCAGTACTTC
CASSQSGAYEQYF
>NA|TRBD1|TRBJ2-7|15|TRBV11-3
TGTGCCAGCAGCTTAGGGACAGGGAAACCCTACGAGCAGTACTTC
CASSLGTGKPYEQYF
>NA|NA|TRBJ2-7|15|TRBV7-9
TGTGCCAGCAGCTTAGTTAGTGCGGGGACCTACGAGCAGTACTTC
CASSLVSAGTYEQYF
>once|NA|TRBJ2-5|13|TRBV7-2
TGTGCCAGCAGCTTAGTAGTGATGGAGACCCAGTACTTC
CASSLVVMETQYF
>NA|NA|TRBJ1-2|15|TRBV5-1
TGCGCCAGCAGCCCCCGTTATGCTGGGCCCTATGGCTACACCTTC
CASSPRYAGPYGYTF
>NA|NA|TRBJ1-2|17|TRBV11-2
TGTGCCAGCAGCTTCGGCCCCCTCGGCAGCCCTAACTATGGCTACACCTTC
CASSFGPLGSPNYGYTF